Following are 3 T cell receptor beta chains from one sample sequenced in a study of blood T cell repertoires in COVID-19. Sequencing was performed with immunoSEQ multiplex PCR; in TCRdb, only in-frame clones are kept and a portion is missing. This table has some 200,000 clones, about 86% appearing once. The sample was PBMCs or T cells enriched from blood (not recorded which). These receptors all stem from a woman aged 40 to 50 with acute COVID-19.

The chain has TRBV7-3 and TRBJ2-1, with 10 bases fitting TRBD2. The CDR3 spans 14 residues. Germline loops: CDR1 SGHTA, CDR2 FQGTGA. Trimming cost V 8 bases and J 7 bases; bases outside gene matches: 8. CDR3 protein: CASARGLAVNEQFF. The DNA for the CDR3 is TGTGCCAGCGCCCGAGGACTAGCGGTAAATGAGCAGTTCTTC. Drawing the rest from reference TRBV7-3 and TRBJ2-1, the complete variable domain is GAGVSQTPSNKVTEKGKYVELRCDPISGHTALYWYRQSLGQGPEFLIYFQGTGAADDSGLPNDRFFAVRPEGSVSTLKIQRTERGDSAVYLCASARGLAVNEQFFGPGTRLTVL.

The chain joins TRBV27 to TRBJ1-5; 7 bases are a match to TRBD1. V shed 2 bases and J 12 bases; nucleotides not matched to a gene: 7. The CDR3 consists of 13 residues. Germline assignment: CDR1 MNHEY and CDR2 SMNVEV (reference sequence). The chain's CDR3 is CASSLEGDSFQHF. The CDR3 coding sequence is TGTGCCAGCAGTTTAGAGGGGGACAGTTTCCAGCATTTT.

This clone has just one count. The chain recombines TRBV29-1 with TRBJ2-1; 10 bases align to TRBD2. Germline CDR1 reads SQVTM; CDR2 reads ANQGSEA. This CDR3 contains 14 residues. Germline trimming cut 8 bases from V and 6 bases from J; bases unmatched to any gene: 10. The CDR3 DNA is TGCAGCCTCCAGCGGGGGGGCCGAGGCAATGAGCAGTTCTTC. Amino acid sequence: CSLQRGGRGNEQFF.